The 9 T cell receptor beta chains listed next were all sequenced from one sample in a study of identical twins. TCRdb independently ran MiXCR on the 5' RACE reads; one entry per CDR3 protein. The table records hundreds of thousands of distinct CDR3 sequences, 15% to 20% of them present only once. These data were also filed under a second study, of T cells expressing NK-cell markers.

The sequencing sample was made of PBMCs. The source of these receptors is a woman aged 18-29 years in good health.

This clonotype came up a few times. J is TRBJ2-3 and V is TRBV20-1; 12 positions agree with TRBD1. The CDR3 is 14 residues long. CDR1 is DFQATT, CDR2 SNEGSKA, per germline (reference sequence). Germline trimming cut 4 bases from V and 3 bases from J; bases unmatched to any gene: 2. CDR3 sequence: CSAMGQGATDTQYF. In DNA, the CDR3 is TGCAGTGCTATGGGACAGGGGGCAACAGATACGCAGTATTTT.

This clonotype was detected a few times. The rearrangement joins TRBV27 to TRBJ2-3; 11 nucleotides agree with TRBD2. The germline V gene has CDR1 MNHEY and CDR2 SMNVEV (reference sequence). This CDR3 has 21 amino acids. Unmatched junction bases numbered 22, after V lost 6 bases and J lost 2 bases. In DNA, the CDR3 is TGTGCCAGCAGCACTAGAAGAGGAATCCGGCTAGCGGGGGGACTCACAGATACGCAGTATTTT. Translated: CASSTRRGIRLAGGLTDTQYF.

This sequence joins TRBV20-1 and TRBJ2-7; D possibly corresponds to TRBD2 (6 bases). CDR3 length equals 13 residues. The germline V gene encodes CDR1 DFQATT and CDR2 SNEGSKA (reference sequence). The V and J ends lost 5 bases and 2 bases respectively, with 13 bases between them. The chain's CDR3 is CSAYGGAAYEQYF. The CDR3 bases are TGCAGTGCTTATGGCGGGGCCGCCTACGAGCAGTACTTC.

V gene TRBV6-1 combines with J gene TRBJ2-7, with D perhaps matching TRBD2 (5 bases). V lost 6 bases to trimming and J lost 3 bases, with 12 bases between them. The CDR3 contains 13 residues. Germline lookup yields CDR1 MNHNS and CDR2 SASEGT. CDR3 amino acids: CASRPTRDYEQYF. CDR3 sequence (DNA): TGTGCCAGCAGACCCACTAGAGACTACGAGCAGTACTTC.

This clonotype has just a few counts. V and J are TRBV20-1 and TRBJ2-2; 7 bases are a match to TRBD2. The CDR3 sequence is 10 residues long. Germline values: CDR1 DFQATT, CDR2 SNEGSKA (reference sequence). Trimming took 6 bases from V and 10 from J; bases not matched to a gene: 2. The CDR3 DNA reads TGCAGTGCGGGACTAAAGGAGCTGTTTTTT. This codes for CSAGLKELFF.

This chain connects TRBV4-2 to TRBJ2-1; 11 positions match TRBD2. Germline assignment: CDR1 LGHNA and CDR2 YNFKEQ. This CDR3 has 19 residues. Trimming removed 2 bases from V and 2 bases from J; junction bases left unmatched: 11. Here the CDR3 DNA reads TGTGCCAGCAGCCAATCCGGGACTAGCGGCCGTGGAGCCTACAATGAGCAGTTCTTC. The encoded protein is CASSQSGTSGRGAYNEQFF.

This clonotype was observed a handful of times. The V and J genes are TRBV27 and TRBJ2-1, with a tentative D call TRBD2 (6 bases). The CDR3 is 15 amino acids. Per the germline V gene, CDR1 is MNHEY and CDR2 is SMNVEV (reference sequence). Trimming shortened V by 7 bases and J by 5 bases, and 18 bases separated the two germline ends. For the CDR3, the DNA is TGTGCCAGCACGGAGTTAGCGGCGCTTAACAATGAGCAGTTCTTC. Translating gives CASTELAALNNEQFF.

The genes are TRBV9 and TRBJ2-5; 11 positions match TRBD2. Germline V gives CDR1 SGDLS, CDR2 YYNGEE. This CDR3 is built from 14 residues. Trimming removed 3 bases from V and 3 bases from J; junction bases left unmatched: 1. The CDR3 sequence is CASSGSGREETQYF. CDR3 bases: TGTGCCAGCAGCGGTAGCGGGAGGGAAGAGACCCAGTACTTC.

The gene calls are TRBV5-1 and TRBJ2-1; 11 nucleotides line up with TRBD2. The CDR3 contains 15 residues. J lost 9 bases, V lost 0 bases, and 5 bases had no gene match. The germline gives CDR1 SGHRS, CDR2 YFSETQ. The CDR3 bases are TGCGCCAGCAGCTTGGTGCTAGCGGGAGGATCTGAGCAGTTCTTC. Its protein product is CASSLVLAGGSEQFF. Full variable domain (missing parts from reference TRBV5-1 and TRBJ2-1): KAGVTQTPRYLIKTRGQQVTLSCSPISGHRSVSWYQQTPGQGLQFLFEYFSETQRNKGNFPGRFSGRQFSNSRSEMNVSTLELGDSALYLCASSLVLAGGSEQFFGPGTRLTVL.